This is a list of T cell receptor beta chains from one sample in a study of high-grade serous ovarian cancer treatment subgroups. Repertoires were generated with immunoSEQ multiplex PCR, while TCRdb's copy carries only in-frame clones and drops some. The table shows under 3,000 clones, with 70% to 80% occurring only once. Specimen: tumor tissue. The receptor source for this set is a human donor with high-grade serous ovarian cancer. CDR3s include the opening cysteine and the closing phenylalanine or tryptophan. D genes are given only for firm matches. The listing skips clone size in some rows; elsewhere it reads once, few, many or a size class.

-	TRBV28	TRBJ1-5	-	TGTGCCAGCAGTCCCCCCCGGGGGCCCCAGCATTTT	CASSPPRGPQHF
TRBD2	TRBV11-2	TRBJ2-5	-	TGTGCCAGCAGCTTTCTGGCGGCTAGCGGGAGTCAGGAGACCCAGTACTTC	CASSFLAASGSQETQYF
TRBD2	TRBV28	TRBJ2-5	large	TGTGCCAGCAGTCCCAGCGGGAGCCCCCAAGAGACCCAGTACTTC	CASSPSGSPQETQYF
-	TRBV5-4	TRBJ2-7	hyperexpanded	TGTGCCAGCAGCCCAAGGGACTCTCCCTACGAGCAGTACTTC	CASSPRDSPYEQYF
-	TRBV29-1	TRBJ1-2	-	TGCAGCGTTTTCGGGACGGACAGTTTTGGCTACACCTTC	CSVFGTDSFGYTF
-	TRBV5-4	TRBJ2-7	-	TGTGCCAGCAGCTTTGGAGGAGGGGGGGGCTACGAGCAGTACTTC	CASSFGGGGGYEQYF
-	TRBV28	TRBJ2-5	-	TGTGCCAGCAGTAAGCCGATCAGCGGGCAAGAGACCCAGTACTTC	CASSKPISGQETQYF
TRBD1	TRBV9	TRBJ2-6	-	TGTGCCAGCAGCGTAGGGCAGGGGGCTGGGGCCAACGTCCTGACTTTC	CASSVGQGAGANVLTF
-	TRBV11-2	TRBJ1-1	-	TGTGCCAGCAAGGACGGGGGGTTGAACACTGAAGCTTTCTTT	CASKDGGLNTEAFF
-	TRBV4-1	TRBJ1-2	few	TGCGCCAGCAGCCAAGATGGAGGCACTACATGGGGTGGCTACACCTTC	CASSQDGGTTWGGYTF
-	TRBV27	TRBJ2-5	-	TGTGCCAGCAGCCAAGTACTAGCTCCAGAGACCCAGTACTTC	CASSQVLAPETQYF
-	TRBV12-1	TRBJ1-6	once	TGTGCCAGCGGGACAGGGCTTGCCTATAATTCACCCCTCCACTTT	CASGTGLAYNSPLHF
-	TRBV28	TRBJ2-7	few	TGTGCCAGCAGTCCTCCGGGATCACCTTTGTACGAGCAGTACTTC	CASSPPGSPLYEQYF
-	TRBV28	TRBJ2-7	-	TGTGCCAGCACTCTCCCCGGGACTCCTCCCTACGAGCAGTACTTC	CASTLPGTPPYEQYF
-	TRBV28	TRBJ2-2	-	TGTGCCAGCAGCCCCCCCGGGTTCCCTACCGGGGAGCTGTTTTTT	CASSPPGFPTGELFF
-	TRBV28	TRBJ2-2	-	TGTGCCAGCTTCTCCAACACCGGGGAGCTGTTTTTT	CASFSNTGELFF
TRBD2	TRBV5-1	TRBJ2-3	-	TGCGCCAGCAGCTTGAACCGAGCGGGGGCTAGCACAGATACGCAGTATTTT	CASSLNRAGASTDTQYF
-	TRBV7-9	TRBJ2-5	-	TGTGCCAGCAGCTTAGTGAGCCAAGAGACCCAGTACTTC	CASSLVSQETQYF
-	TRBV30	TRBJ2-7	-	TGTGCCTGGGGACTGGCCTCCTACGAGCAGTACTTC	CAWGLASYEQYF
-	TRBV6-6	TRBJ2-5	-	TGTGCCAGCACCCTGGGTATGGGGGAAGAGACCCAGTACTTC	CASTLGMGEETQYF
-	TRBV28	TRBJ2-3	-	TGTGCCAGCAGTTTACCTGCTCAGCCCGCCGATACGCAGTATTTT	CASSLPAQPADTQYF
-	TRBV5-8	TRBJ2-4	-	TGTGCCAGCAGCTTGGCCGCAGGAGGGCAAAACATTCAGTACTTC	CASSLAAGGQNIQYF
TRBD1	TRBV7-8	TRBJ2-6	once	TGTGCCAGCAGCCCCAAGGGGGACAGGATCTCTGGGGCCAACGTCCTGACTTTC	CASSPKGDRISGANVLTF
-	TRBV19	TRBJ1-2	-	TGTGCCAGTAGTCGGGGACTCAACTATGGCTACACCTTC	CASSRGLNYGYTF
-	TRBV14	TRBJ2-7	-	TGTGCCAGCAGCCCCAGACATCTAACTTTCGGAGAAGAGCAGTACTTC	CASSPRHLTFGEEQYF
-	TRBV6-4	TRBJ2-3	-	TGTGCCAGCAGGCCTGCGGAGCGCACCAAAGGGACAGATACGCAGTATTTT	CASRPAERTKGTDTQYF
TRBD2	TRBV7-7	TRBJ2-1	-	TGTGCCAGCAGCCCGGAAGCGGGGGGGTACAATGAGCAGTTCTTC	CASSPEAGGYNEQFF
TRBD1	TRBV5-8	TRBJ1-5	-	TGTGCCAGCAGTTTGTACGGACAGGGGGTCCAGCCCCAGCATTTT	CASSLYGQGVQPQHF
TRBD1	TRBV9	TRBJ2-2	-	TGTGCCAGCAGCGTAGACGGCCCCGGGACAGGGAATCCCGGGGAGCTGTTTTTT	CASSVDGPGTGNPGELFF
TRBD1	TRBV7-8	TRBJ2-1	-	TGTGCCAGCAGCCCGACCCCGGACAGGAAGGTGGGGCAGTTCTTC	CASSPTPDRKVGQFF
-	TRBV28	TRBJ2-7	-	TGTGCCAGCAGTTTAGAGGCGAACCCCTCGCTCGAGCAGTACTTC	CASSLEANPSLEQYF
-	TRBV7-7	TRBJ1-1	-	TGTGCCAGCAGTCGCGGGATGAACACTGAAGCTTTCTTT	CASSRGMNTEAFF
TRBD2	TRBV28	TRBJ2-1	once	TGTGCCAGCAGCAGACGGGACTATGATGCCGAGCAGTTCTTC	CASSRRDYDAEQFF
TRBD1	TRBV29-1	TRBJ2-7	-	TGCAGCGCCGGACAGGGCCCCGGGGAGCAGTACTTC	CSAGQGPGEQYF
-	TRBV27	TRBJ1-2	few	TGTGCCAGCAGTTCCCGCCCAACAGGATTCTATGGCTACACCTTC	CASSSRPTGFYGYTF
-	TRBV27	TRBJ2-7	-	TGTGCCAGCATGGGGGGGGCCTCCTACGAGCAGTACTTC	CASMGGASYEQYF
-	TRBV21-1	TRBJ2-2	-	TGTGCCAGCAGCAACGGTAGCGGGGGGCTGAGTCTCACCGGGGAGCTGTTTTTT	CASSNGSGGLSLTGELFF
-	TRBV28	TRBJ1-4	-	TGTGCCAGCAGTCCCCCGGGACGGCCTAATGAAAAACTGTTTTTT	CASSPPGRPNEKLFF
-	TRBV28	TRBJ2-3	once	TGTGCCAGCAGCCAACCGACGAGCCCGGCAGATACGCAGTATTTT	CASSQPTSPADTQYF
TRBD1	TRBV7-9	TRBJ1-4	few	TGTGCCAGCAGCCCGAGGGGGACAGGTGTTCTTGATGAAAAACTGTTTTTT	CASSPRGTGVLDEKLFF
-	TRBV5-1	TRBJ2-1	-	TGCGCCAGCAGCCCCCGGGACGTGAATGAGCAGTTCTTC	CASSPRDVNEQFF
-	TRBV5-6	TRBJ1-4	-	TGTGCCAGCAGTGCAGGGCTTGGGATTAATGAAAAACTGTTTTTT	CASSAGLGINEKLFF
-	TRBV28	TRBJ2-3	-	TGTGCCAGCAGTCCGCCCGGACTACCCCCAGATACGCAGTATTTT	CASSPPGLPPDTQYF
-	TRBV7-9	TRBJ1-4	-	TGTGCCAGCAGCTCAGGACGTCTCCTAGGGGAAAAACTGTTTTTT	CASSSGRLLGEKLFF
-	TRBV15	TRBJ1-1	once	TGTGCCACCAGCAGAGCGCGGGCTACTGAAGCTTTCTTT	CATSRARATEAFF
-	TRBV28	TRBJ2-5	once	TGTGCCAGCAGTCAGCCGGGACACCCTGGAGAGACCCAGTACTTC	CASSQPGHPGETQYF